This entry features one TCR beta chain sequence. The data were taken from a study of CD8 T cells in Susac syndrome. The germline V gene has CDR1 LGHDT and CDR2 YNNKEL (reference sequence). The V and J ends lost 0 bases and 1 base respectively, with 16 bases between them. The CDR3 consists of 18 residues. Reverse transcription used 0.5 to 1 ug RNA and random hexamers. In TCRdb, the immunoSEQ multiplex PCR reads were re-called with MiXCR into one record per CDR3 protein. The sample holds 210,000 or so distinct CDR3 sequences, 92% seen once. V is TRBV3-1 and J is TRBJ1-3; no firm D call. The sample consisted of CD8+ T cells from PBMCs. This TCR derives from a human donor with multiple sclerosis. CDR3 amino acids: CASSQDVPGWVSGNTIYF. CDR3 bases: TGTGCCAGCAGCCAAGATGTGCCAGGATGGGTGTCTGGAAACACCATATATTTT.